This TCR beta chain was sequenced for a study of blood T cell repertoires in COVID-19 (dated by TCRdb to between 2020 and 2021). A note on the overall study: Samples covering the acute and convalescent phases of COVID-19 were provided by collaborators in the United States, Italy and Spain. The repertoires were released in a freely available public database intended as a resource for research on the immune response to SARS-CoV-2. Samples were obtained from the ongoing ImmuneRACE study (first 160 participants) and from some 1,200 subjects provided by 6 global collaborators. Subjects who had been exposed to COVID-19, were actively infected with it, or had recovered from it provided the deeply sampled blood TCRbeta repertoires that made up the dataset. Sample metadata almost always included a de-identified subject ID, COVID-19 status, age in years and sex. The material from the prospective study consisted of cDNA or gDNA derived from T cells, B-cell-depleted T cells, or PBMCs. Where available, HLA class I and class II types were obtained from metadata supplied by the sample provider rather than from assay-based typing.

The investigation overall reported the following: The amount of clinical and demographic metadata varied by source and participant and was provided uncurated.

A word on this clone: Its antigen target is currently unknown. There are no base qualities to consult, and no much larger clone falls within one base.

From a lookup of the germline V gene, CDR1 and CDR2 are MNHEY and SVGAGI. Between the V and J ends, shortened by 5 bases and 3 bases respectively, the junction contains 8 bases. Including cysteine and phenylalanine, the CDR3 has 12 amino acids. The sequence is cut down to CDR3 DNA, 36 bases in frame from base 1. TCRbeta CDR3 regions were amplified from genomic DNA by means of the immunoSEQ Assay, a bias-controlled multiplex PCR. The authors processed their data as follows. Nucleated cell counts per sample were estimated from amplification of reference gene primers within the assay. Sequence reads were collapsed and filtered to measure the absolute abundance of every unique TCRbeta CDR3 rearrangement. For each sample, productive Simpson clonality was calculated as the square root of Simpson's diversity index across productive rearrangements. The source is immuneACCESS, and TCRdb retained only in-frame sequences with V and J called. Part of the clones is not carried over; for the studies checked, unresolved V genes explain less than half of this, and the remainder is unexplained. The DNA gave D and trimming, while V, J and clone size come from that table. The sample data list fewer than 150,000 clones, and approximately 90% of these were observed just once. The ten most abundant clones make up 28% of the sample.

Collaborating institutions collected whole blood in K2EDTA tubes following their own protocols. For TCRbeta analysis, collaborators shipped samples in one of three forms: frozen whole blood, isolated PBMCs, or DNA extracted from either of those sample types. This sequence originates from a human donor in a cohort sampled during active COVID-19. Sequencing was performed on peripheral blood. The chain is assembled from TRBV6-5 and TRBJ2-7, with no reliable assignment of the D segment. The CDR3 protein is CASSPGFYEQYF. Here is the DNA: TGTGCCAGCAGTCCGGGTTTCTACGAGCAGTACTTC.